A single sample gave rise to the 22 T cell receptor beta chains below, sequenced in a study of blood T cell repertoires in COVID-19. Produced via immunoSEQ multiplex PCR; TCRdb's table is partial and in-frame only. The sample includes about 110,000 clones, approximately 80% seen only once; the top ten take 13% to 15%. Specimen: peripheral blood. These receptors were taken from a woman in her fifties or sixties with acute or convalescent COVID-19.

This clone was detected ten times or more. This chain connects TRBV28 to TRBJ2-3, with 7 nucleotides matching TRBD1. The CDR3 runs 14 residues. Germline-derived CDR1 and CDR2 are MDHEN and SYDVKM. V lost 2 bases, J lost 6 bases, and 5 bases stayed unmatched. CDR3 coding DNA: TGTGCCAGCAGTTTACAGGGGGTTTCGGATACGCAGTATTTT. Translated: CASSLQGVSDTQYF.

The CDR3 nucleotides read TGTGCCAGTAGTAACCCCCGAGCGACTAGCACAGATACGCAGTATTTT. Translated: CASSNPRATSTDTQYF. The rearrangement joins TRBV19 to TRBJ2-3; D unresolved. Trimming removed 4 bases at V and 0 bases at J, with 14 bases between. The CDR3 consists of 16 residues. Germline CDR1 LNHDA, CDR2 SQIVND (reference sequence).

In this sample, this clone turned up once. V gene TRBV7-2 combines with J gene TRBJ1-3; D gene unclear. CDR1 SGHTA and CDR2 FQGNSA come from the germline V gene. V gave up 1 base and J gave up 0 bases, with 13 bases separating them. CDR3 size: 17 residues. The CDR3 loop is CASSLVAQAGSGNTIYF. For the CDR3, the DNA is TGTGCCAGCAGCTTAGTTGCGCAGGCCGGCTCTGGAAACACCATATATTTT.

The chain carries TRBV28 and TRBJ1-5; the D gene is possibly TRBD1 (5 bases). Germline V gene data show CDR1 as MDHEN and CDR2 as SYDVKM. The V and J ends lost 5 bases and 0 bases respectively, with 17 bases between them. The CDR3 loop spans 17 amino acids. As DNA, the CDR3 is TGTGCCAGCAGTACCTCCAGACAGCTTCATAGCAATCAGCCCCAGCATTTT. Its protein product is CASSTSRQLHSNQPQHF.

This chain uses TRBV3-1 (or the pseudogene TRBV3-2) with TRBJ1-1; D remains unclear. This CDR3 contains 15 residues. Germline CDR1 LGHDT, CDR2 YNNKEL (reference sequence). V lost 4 bases to trimming and J lost 6 bases, with 18 bases between them. The chain's CDR3 is CASSRSGSPGSEAFF. DNA of the CDR3: TGTGCCAGCAGCCGTTCCGGTAGCCCCGGTTCTGAAGCTTTCTTT.

For this clone: Other DNA sequences in the sample encode the same CDR3. The chain joins TRBV6-5 to TRBJ2-5, with D perhaps matching TRBD2 (6 bases). Between the trimmed V and J ends, which lost 2 bases and 5 bases, there was a span of 12 bases. CDR3 length equals 14 residues. The germline gives CDR1 MNHEY, CDR2 SVGAGI. This chain's CDR3 is CASSYVAGRETQYF. DNA for the CDR3: TGTGCCAGCAGTTACGTGGCAGGGAGGGAGACCCAGTACTTC.

The J gene is TRBJ1-2, the V gene TRBV3-1 (or the pseudogene TRBV3-2), with TRBD1 identical over 7 bases. The CDR3 runs to 15 residues. V shed 4 bases, J shed 5 bases, and the junction held 10 bases outside the gene matches. CDR1 and CDR2 from the germline V gene are LGHDT and YNNKEL (reference sequence). CDR3 nucleotides: TGTGCCAGCAGCCCTCTCGAGGGACAGTCTTATGGCTACACCTTC. As protein: CASSPLEGQSYGYTF.

The V and J genes are TRBV5-4 and TRBJ2-3, with a weak D call TRBD2 (6 bases). The V end was cut by 1 base, the J end by 3 bases, with 9 bases between. Germline V lookup: CDR1 SGHNT, CDR2 YYREEE (reference sequence). The CDR3 consists of 14 residues. The chain's CDR3 is CASSLREFTDTQYF. CDR3 nucleotides: TGTGCCAGCAGCTTGCGGGAGTTTACAGATACGCAGTATTTT.

The chain's CDR3 is CASSPPGGGSGNTIYF. The DNA of the CDR3 is TGTGCCAGCTCACCACCGGGCGGAGGGTCTGGAAACACCATATATTTT. The chain recombines TRBV18 with TRBJ1-3; D gene uncertain. Germline V gene data show CDR1 as KGHSH and CDR2 as LQKENI. CDR3 length: 16 residues. Trimming shortened V by 0 bases and J by 1 base, and 10 bases separated the two germline ends.

J is TRBJ1-4 and V is TRBV18, with D maybe TRBD1 (6 bases). Germline CDR1 KGHSH, CDR2 LQKENI. The CDR3 covers 15 residues. V lost 2 bases and J lost 8, with 15 bases in between. CDR3 residues: CASSPSPGVEEKLFF. CDR3 nucleotides: TGTGCCAGCTCACCATCACCAGGGGTGGAGGAAAAACTGTTTTTT.

The CDR3 DNA is TGTGCCAGCAGCCGTCGGGGAGGAGATTCACCCCTCCACTTT. This codes for CASSRRGGDSPLHF. The chain combines TRBV11-3 with TRBJ1-6; no clear D gene. This CDR3 is 14 amino acids long. Looked up from germline, CDR1 is SGHNT and CDR2 is YENEEA. V shed 5 bases and J shed 8 bases, with 13 bases lying between them. Filled out from reference TRBV11-3 and TRBJ1-6, the complete variable domain reads EAGVVQSPRYKIIEKKQPVAFWCNPISGHNTLYWYLQNLGQGPELLIRYENEEAVDDSQLPKDRFSAERLKGVDSTLKIQPAELGDSAVYLCASSRRGGDSPLHFGNGTRLTVT.

The CDR3 DNA is TGTGCCTGGAGTAATGACAGGGTTGACAATGAGCAGTTCTTC. It yields the protein CAWSNDRVDNEQFF. The chain uses TRBV30 and TRBJ2-1; 7 nucleotides agree with TRBD1. The ends lost 2 bases at V and 5 bases at J; junction bases unmatched: 6. This CDR3 has 14 residues. The germline gives CDR1 GTSNPN, CDR2 SVGIG (reference sequence). The full variable domain, completed using reference TRBV30 and TRBJ2-1, is SQTIHQWPATLVQPVGSPLSLECTVEGTSNPNLYWYRQAAGRGLQLLFYSVGIGQISSEVPQNLSASRPQDRQFILSSKKLLLSDSGFYLCAWSNDRVDNEQFFGPGTRLTVL.

The chain employs TRBV23-1 and TRBJ1-1; D not certain. TRBV23-1 is reported as an ORF; its role is uncertain. CDR3 length: 16 amino acids. Trimming took off 0 bases at V and 5 bases at J, with 16 bases between the two ends. As DNA, the CDR3 is TGCGCCAGCAGTCAATCCTTCGAGACCCCGGGAACTGAAGCTTTCTTT. As protein: CASSQSFETPGTEAFF.

The rearrangement links TRBV5-1 to TRBJ1-2, with D perhaps TRBD1 (5 bases). V lost 5 bases, J lost 3 bases, and 17 bases lay in between. CDR3 length: 15 residues. The germline CDR1 and CDR2 sequences are SGHRS and YFSETQ. The CDR3 loop is CASRSGQGSHYGYTF. DNA of the CDR3: TGCGCCAGCAGAAGTGGGCAGGGCTCTCACTATGGCTACACCTTC.

The rearrangement joins TRBV7-8 to TRBJ2-3; D is possibly TRBD2 (6 bases). Germline V gene sequence: CDR1 SGHVS, CDR2 FQNEAQ. The CDR3 covers 13 residues. Trimming shortened V by 1 base and J by 5 bases, and 7 bases separated the two germline ends. The CDR3 DNA reads TGTGCCAGCAGCTTAGATAGCGGAGATACGCAGTATTTT. It specifies CASSLDSGDTQYF.

Points on this clone: Other nucleotide sequences in the sample specify the same CDR3. V and J are TRBV12-3 or TRBV12-4 and TRBJ1-1; D possibly corresponds to TRBD1 (5 bases). Trimming cost V 3 bases and J 1 base, with 6 bases left between them. This CDR3 has 13 amino acids. The CDR3 reads CASSFGQNTEAFF. The CDR3 DNA is TGTGCCAGCAGTTTCGGACAGAACACTGAAGCTTTCTTT.

The CDR3 is CASRVPGQGTDTQYF. CDR3 DNA: TGTGCCAGCAGAGTGCCGGGACAAGGCACAGATACGCAGTATTTT. The J gene is TRBJ2-3, the V gene TRBV6-5; maybe TRBD1 (6 bases). V dropped 6 bases and J dropped 1 base, with 14 bases sitting between them. Germline values: CDR1 MNHEY, CDR2 SVGAGI. CDR3 length equals 15 residues.

CDR3 residues: CASSRNTDKWQPQHF. The CDR3 nucleotides are TGTGCCAGCAGCCGCAACACGGACAAATGGCAGCCCCAGCATTTT. The J gene is TRBJ1-5, the V gene TRBV7-8; possibly TRBD1 for D (5 bases). This CDR3 comprises 15 residues. Germline assignment: CDR1 SGHVS and CDR2 FQNEAQ. Trimming shortened V by 5 bases and J by 7 bases, and 18 bases separated the two germline ends.

The chain links TRBV11-3 to TRBJ2-3; TRBD2 agrees at 9 bases. Germline CDR1 is SGHNT and CDR2 is YENEEA. V was pared by 1 base and J by 2 bases, with 4 bases of the junction left unmatched. This CDR3 comprises 16 residues. For the CDR3, the DNA is TGTGCCAGCAGCTTAGTGGGCGGGGGGGCCACAGATACGCAGTATTTT. Its translation is CASSLVGGGATDTQYF.

This clone showed up just once. This sequence joins TRBV5-1 and TRBJ2-2; TRBD1 might be the D (6 bases). Germline loops: CDR1 SGHRS, CDR2 YFSETQ. Trimming took 3 bases from V and 8 from J, leaving 11 bases between them. The CDR3 consists of 13 residues. The CDR3 coding sequence is TGCGCCAGCAGCTGGACAGTAGCGGGGGAGCTGTTTTTT. Its translation is CASSWTVAGELFF.

V is TRBV7-8 and J is TRBJ2-1; D ambiguous. The CDR3 is 14 amino acids. V was cut by 5 bases and J by 8 bases, with 16 bases left in between. Germline loops: CDR1 SGHVS, CDR2 FQNEAQ. The CDR3 DNA is TGTGCCAGCAGCCCCCCCATGGCCTTTCATGAGCAGTTCTTC. Translation gives CASSPPMAFHEQFF.

This chain joins TRBV19 and TRBJ2-1, with TRBD2 matching over 11 bases. J was trimmed by 6 bases and V by 5 bases; bases with no gene match: 6. The germline CDR1 and CDR2 sequences are LNHDA and SQIVND (reference sequence). The CDR3 length is 15 residues. CDR3 in amino acids: CASSGPLAGGNEQFF. The CDR3 DNA reads as TGTGCCAGTAGTGGCCCCCTAGCGGGAGGCAATGAGCAGTTCTTC.